The 20 T cell receptor beta chains presented below share a single source sample, sequenced in a study of blood T cell repertoires in COVID-19. Generated by immunoSEQ multiplex PCR, the TCRdb table keeps only in-frame clones and is missing some. Here the sample spans tens of thousands of clones, over 70% being singletons. The sample comprised peripheral blood. All receptors come from a human donor in a cohort sampled during active COVID-19.

The chain links TRBV6-1 to TRBJ2-4; D is undetermined. There are 14 residues in the CDR3. Trimming took 1 base from V and 4 from J, leaving 8 bases between them. The germline CDR1 and CDR2 sequences are MNHNS and SASEGT. The CDR3 sequence is CASSEENQKNIQYF. The CDR3 DNA is TGTGCCAGCAGTGAAGAAAACCAGAAAAACATTCAGTACTTC.

The chain has TRBV3-1 (or the pseudogene TRBV3-2) and TRBJ2-1; D is uncertain. Trimming took 4 bases from V and 3 from J, leaving 10 bases between them. The CDR3 spans 14 residues. Germline-derived CDR1 and CDR2 are LGHDT and YNNKEL (reference sequence). CDR3 in amino acids: CASSPTLDYNEQFF. As DNA, the CDR3 is TGTGCCAGCAGCCCGACACTCGACTACAATGAGCAGTTCTTC.

The V call is TRBV27, the J call TRBJ1-2; tentatively, D is TRBD1 (5 bases). Trimming shortened V by 5 bases and J by 4 bases, and 11 bases separated the two germline ends. Germline V gene lookup returns CDR1 MNHEY and CDR2 SMNVEV (reference sequence). The CDR3 is 13 amino acids. CDR3: CASSIQGSYGYTF. CDR3 nucleotides: TGTGCCAGCAGTATTCAGGGTTCCTATGGCTACACCTTC.

This clone was seen a single time. The chain couples TRBV7-3 to TRBJ2-4; possibly TRBD1 for D (5 bases). Germline values: CDR1 SGHTA, CDR2 FQGTGA. The CDR3 covers 13 residues. With 5 bases removed from V and 9 bases from J, the gap between germline ends came to 14 bases. CDR3 in amino acids: CASSLPTQGIQYF. The CDR3 nucleotides read TGTGCCAGCAGCCTGCCGACCCAGGGCATTCAGTACTTC.

V usage is TRBV9 and J usage is TRBJ1-1; TRBD1 aligns across 8 bases. The CDR3 runs to 15 residues. Trimming cost V 2 bases and J 4 bases; bases outside gene matches: 7. The germline V gene has CDR1 SGDLS and CDR2 YYNGEE. The CDR3 sequence: CASSVEQGALTEAFF. In nucleotides, the CDR3 is TGTGCCAGCAGCGTCGAGCAGGGGGCCCTCACTGAAGCTTTCTTT.

The V gene is TRBV15, the J gene TRBJ1-1, with TRBD1 identical over 8 bases. The CDR3 is 15 residues long. V was clipped by 5 bases and J by 4 bases; unmatched bases: 9. The germline V gene encodes CDR1 LNHNV and CDR2 YYDKDF (reference sequence). CDR3 coding DNA: TGTGCCACCAGCGGCCGACAGGGGCTCGGCACTGAAGCTTTCTTT. Amino acids: CATSGRQGLGTEAFF.

V gene TRBV3-1 (or the pseudogene TRBV3-2) combines with J gene TRBJ1-1; TRBD1 might be the D (6 bases). This CDR3 is built from 15 residues. Deletions cut 4 bases from V and 2 bases from J, with 14 bases between. Germline V gives CDR1 LGHDT, CDR2 YNNKEL (reference sequence). In DNA, the CDR3 is TGTGCCAGCAGCCCCGCCGGGACACTCAACACTGAAGCTTTCTTT. It translates to CASSPAGTLNTEAFF.

This clone was counted once. This rearrangement joins TRBV9 to TRBJ2-3, with 9 bases matching TRBD1. The germline V gene encodes CDR1 SGDLS and CDR2 YYNGEE. CDR3 length: 15 amino acids. Losses at the gene ends were 4 bases for V and 5 bases for J; bases not matched to a gene: 8. Here the CDR3 reads CASSSRDRVGDTQYF. For the CDR3, the DNA is TGTGCCAGCAGCTCCCGGGACAGGGTAGGAGATACGCAGTATTTT.

This chain connects TRBV28 to TRBJ2-2, with D maybe TRBD1 (5 bases). Trimming removed 3 bases from V and 6 bases from J, with 14 bases in between. CDR1 is MDHEN and CDR2 is SYDVKM in the germline V gene. CDR3 size: 15 residues. CDR3 region: CASSFSLQGAGELFF. In DNA, the CDR3 is TGTGCCAGCAGTTTTTCCCTCCAGGGCGCCGGGGAGCTGTTTTTT.

This clone is a singleton in its sample. The chain uses TRBV5-6 and TRBJ1-2; D gene ambiguous. CDR1 SGHDT and CDR2 YYEEEE come from the germline V gene. The CDR3 is 11 amino acids. Trimming took 4 bases from V and 8 from J, leaving 9 bases between them. CDR3 sequence: CASSLTRGYTF. The CDR3 region has the DNA TGTGCCAGCAGCCTAACGCGAGGCTACACCTTC.

This chain joins TRBV10-2 and TRBJ2-6, with 12 bases matching TRBD2. The length of the CDR3 is 16 residues. After removal of 9 bases from V and 0 bases from J, the junction contained 3 bases not matched to a gene. From germline, CDR1 is WSHSY and CDR2 SAAADI. CDR3 coding DNA: TGCGCCAGTGGACTAGCGGGACCCTCTGGGGCCAACGTCCTGACTTTC. Translating it yields CASGLAGPSGANVLTF.

The chain combines TRBV6-5 with TRBJ1-3, with 7 bases fitting TRBD1. The J segment lost 4 bases and the V segment lost 2 bases, leaving 8 bases of the junction unmatched. This CDR3 has 16 residues. CDR1 is MNHEY, CDR2 SVGAGI, per germline. The CDR3 nucleotides are TGTGCCAGCAGTTACGGGACAGCTTTTAAAGGAAACACCATATATTTT. Amino acids: CASSYGTAFKGNTIYF.

The V call is TRBV19, the J call TRBJ2-1, with TRBD2 matching over 8 bases. The CDR3 contains 13 residues. Germline loops: CDR1 LNHDA, CDR2 SQIVND (reference sequence). V lost 5 bases and J lost 6; bases outside the gene matches: 3. Here the CDR3 DNA reads TGTGCCAGTAGTTATCTAGCGGGCAATGAGCAGTTCTTC. Residues: CASSYLAGNEQFF.

J is TRBJ2-3 and V is TRBV19; perhaps TRBD2 as D (6 bases). Trimming pared 0 bases from V and 0 bases from J, leaving 16 bases between. Per germline, CDR1 LNHDA and CDR2 SQIVND (reference sequence). The CDR3 contains 18 residues. As DNA, the CDR3 is TGTGCCAGTAGTATAGATCCAGGACTACAACCTAGCACAGATACGCAGTATTTT. Amino acids: CASSIDPGLQPSTDTQYF.

This sequence joins TRBV9 and TRBJ1-1; the D gene is possibly TRBD1 (6 bases). Trimming pared 4 bases from V and 4 bases from J, leaving 8 bases between. The CDR3 spans 12 residues. Germline loops: CDR1 SGDLS, CDR2 YYNGEE. CDR3 sequence reads: CASSRGTTEAFF. CDR3 in DNA: TGTGCCAGCAGCAGGGGGACCACTGAAGCTTTCTTT.

This chain joins TRBV28 and TRBJ2-7; 9 nucleotides agree with TRBD1. CDR3 length equals 14 residues. In germline, CDR1 is MDHEN, CDR2 SYDVKM. Losses at the gene ends were 4 bases for V and 4 bases for J; bases not matched to a gene: 5. Written as DNA, the CDR3 is TGTGCCAGCAGTTATCACAGGGGGCGGTACGAGCAGTACTTC. Translated: CASSYHRGRYEQYF.

This rearrangement joins TRBV4-1 to TRBJ2-3; 8 nucleotides line up with TRBD2. Germline-derived CDR1 and CDR2 are MGHRA and YSYEKL. V lost 2 bases to trimming and J lost 0 bases; unmatched junction nucleotides: 10. This CDR3 region has 18 residues. The CDR3 nucleotides read TGCGCCAGCAGCCAACAGCCCCCGGGACTAGGGAGCACAGATACGCAGTATTTT. It yields the protein CASSQQPPGLGSTDTQYF.

The chain recombines TRBV28 with TRBJ1-3; TRBD1 matches at 9 bases. This CDR3 is built from 16 residues. V shed 4 bases, J shed 8 bases, and the junction held 12 bases outside the gene matches. Germline CDR1 MDHEN, CDR2 SYDVKM. CDR3: CASSSYPGTGTDTIYF. The CDR3 DNA reads as TGTGCCAGCAGTTCTTACCCCGGGACAGGGACGGACACCATATATTTT.

The gene calls are TRBV29-1 and TRBJ2-7, with 9 bases that match TRBD1. The CDR3 runs 15 residues. V dropped 0 bases and J dropped 2; count of bases not matched to a gene: 5. Germline-derived CDR1 and CDR2 are SQVTM and ANQGSEA. DNA for the CDR3: TGCAGCGTTGAAGATGCGGGACAGGGCCCCTACGAGCAGTACTTC. Protein sequence: CSVEDAGQGPYEQYF.

The CDR3 DNA sequence: TGTGCCAGCAGCGTGGGACTAGCGGGAGTTGCAGAGGAGCAGTTCTTC. Protein sequence: CASSVGLAGVAEEQFF. The rearrangement joins TRBV5-4 to TRBJ2-1; 14 nucleotides line up with TRBD2. Looked up from germline, CDR1 is SGHNT and CDR2 is YYREEE (reference sequence). CDR3 size: 16 residues. The junction had 10 bases not matched to a gene; V was cut back by 4 bases and J by 10 bases. Full variable domain (outside the CDR3, taken from reference TRBV5-4 and TRBJ2-1): ETGVTQSPTHLIKTRGQQVTLRCSSQSGHNTVSWYQQALGQGPQFIFQYYREEENGRGNFPPRFSGLQFPNYSSELNVNALELDDSALYLCASSVGLAGVAEEQFFGPGTRLTVL.